This T cell receptor (beta chain) is from a study of T cells in Graves' hyperthyroidism and ophthalmopathy. Study results and limitations: Appearing also in blood were most of the thyroid clonotypes expanded above 0.001.

Lactation, pregnancy, other autoimmune disease or uncontrolled infection excluded patients. Each diagnosis was grounded in clinical symptoms, serum thyroxine and TRAb, thyroid ultrasound, and orbital computed tomography. This clonotype was counted at least ten times. Antigen: not known. J was trimmed by 6 bases and V by 3 bases; bases with no gene match: 4. The germline V gene encodes CDR1 SEHNR and CDR2 FQNEAQ (reference sequence). The CDR3 covers 15 residues. TCR beta CDR3 regions were amplified from RNA transcripts. First-round RT-PCR with HTBI primers amplified the TCR CDR3 region. TCRdb called the multiplex PCR reads again in MiXCR, with one record for every CDR3 protein. The sample consists of about 600,000 distinct CDR3 sequences, 11% to 15% of them appearing once.

The chain is built from TRBV7-9 and TRBJ2-2; TRBD2 agrees at 10 bases. The TCR comes from a woman younger than 35 with Graves' ophthalmopathy. The sample consisted of blood. The CDR3 loop reads CASSLASGSPGELFF. In DNA form, the CDR3 reads TGTGCCAGCAGCTTGGCTAGCGGGAGCCCCGGGGAGCTGTTTTTT.